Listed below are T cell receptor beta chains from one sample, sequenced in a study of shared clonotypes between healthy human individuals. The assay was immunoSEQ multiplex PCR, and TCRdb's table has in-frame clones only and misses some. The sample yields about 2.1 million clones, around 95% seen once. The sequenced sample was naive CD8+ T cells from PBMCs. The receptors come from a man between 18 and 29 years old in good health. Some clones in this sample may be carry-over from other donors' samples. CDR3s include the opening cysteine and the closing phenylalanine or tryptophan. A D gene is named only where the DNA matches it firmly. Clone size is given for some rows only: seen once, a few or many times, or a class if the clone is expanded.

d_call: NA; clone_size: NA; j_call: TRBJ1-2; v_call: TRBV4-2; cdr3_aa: CASSQVSVFEGYTF; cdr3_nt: TGTGCCAGCAGCCAAGTATCCGTGTTTGAAGGCTACACCTTC
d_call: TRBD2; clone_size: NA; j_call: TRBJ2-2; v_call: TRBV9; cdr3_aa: CASSGGLAGNTGELFF; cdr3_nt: TGTGCCAGCAGCGGGGGACTAGCGGGTAACACCGGGGAGCTGTTTTTT
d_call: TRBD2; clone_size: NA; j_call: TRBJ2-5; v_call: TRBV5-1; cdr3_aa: CASSWDGTSRETQYF; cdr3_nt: TGCGCCAGCAGCTGGGACGGGACTAGCCGTGAGACCCAGTACTTC
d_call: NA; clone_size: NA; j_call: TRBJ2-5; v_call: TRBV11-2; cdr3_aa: CASSSTSEGLGGTQYF; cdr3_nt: TGTGCCAGCAGCTCGACCTCGGAGGGATTGGGCGGGACCCAGTACTTC
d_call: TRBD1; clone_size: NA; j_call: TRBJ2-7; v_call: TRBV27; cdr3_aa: CASTGTGSREQYF; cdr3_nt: TGTGCCAGCACCGGGACAGGGTCTCGGGAGCAGTACTTC
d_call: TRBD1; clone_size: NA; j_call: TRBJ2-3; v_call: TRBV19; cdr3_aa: CAGGTGGTDTQYF; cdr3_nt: TGTGCCGGGGGGACAGGGGGCACAGATACGCAGTATTTT
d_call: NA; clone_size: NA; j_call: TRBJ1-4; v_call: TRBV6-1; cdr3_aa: CASSEGWSSTNEKLFF; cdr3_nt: TGTGCCAGCAGTGAAGGCTGGTCTTCAACTAATGAAAAACTGTTTTTT
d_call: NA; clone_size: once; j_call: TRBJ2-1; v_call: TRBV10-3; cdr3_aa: CAISESNTGTEDWTNEQFF; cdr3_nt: TGTGCCATCAGTGAGTCTAACACCGGGACGGAGGATTGGACGAATGAGCAGTTCTTC
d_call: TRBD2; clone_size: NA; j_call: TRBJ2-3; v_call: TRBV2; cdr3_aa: CASSVRGLAVNTDTQYF; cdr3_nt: TGTGCCAGCAGTGTACGCGGACTAGCGGTAAACACAGATACGCAGTATTTT
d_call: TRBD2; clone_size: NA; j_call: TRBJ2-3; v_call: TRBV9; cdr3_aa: CASSLDPGLATDTQYF; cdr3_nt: TGTGCCAGCAGCCTAGATCCGGGACTAGCGACAGATACGCAGTATTTT
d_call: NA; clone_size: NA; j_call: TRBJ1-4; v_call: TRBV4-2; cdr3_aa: CASSQTLAGGQHEKLFF; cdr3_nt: TGTGCCAGCAGCCAAACCCTCGCCGGCGGGCAGCACGAAAAACTGTTTTTT
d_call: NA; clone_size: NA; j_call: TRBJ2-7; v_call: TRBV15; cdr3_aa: CATSRTVSSYEQYF; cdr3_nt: TGTGCCACCAGCAGGACAGTCTCATCCTACGAGCAGTACTTC
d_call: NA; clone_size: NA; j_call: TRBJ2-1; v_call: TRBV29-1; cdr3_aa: CSALGLAFRNEQFF; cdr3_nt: TGCAGCGCCCTGGGCCTAGCATTTCGCAATGAGCAGTTCTTC
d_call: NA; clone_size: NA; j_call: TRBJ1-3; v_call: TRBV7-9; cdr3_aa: CASSLVSGAGNTIYF; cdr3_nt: TGTGCCAGCAGCTTAGTTTCCGGGGCCGGAAACACCATATATTTT
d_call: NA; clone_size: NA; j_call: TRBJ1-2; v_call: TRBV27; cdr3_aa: CASSNGTSRAYGGYTF; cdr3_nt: TGTGCCAGCAGCAACGGGACTTCCCGGGCTTACGGGGGCTACACCTTC
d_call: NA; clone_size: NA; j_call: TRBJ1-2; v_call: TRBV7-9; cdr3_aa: CASSGGQSRLYGYTF; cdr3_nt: TGTGCCAGCAGCGGGGGGCAGAGCCGACTCTATGGCTACACCTTC
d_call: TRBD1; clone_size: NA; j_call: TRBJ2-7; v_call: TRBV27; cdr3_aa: CASISSGTGGYEQYF; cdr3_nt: TGTGCCAGCATTTCATCCGGGACAGGGGGGTACGAGCAGTACTTC
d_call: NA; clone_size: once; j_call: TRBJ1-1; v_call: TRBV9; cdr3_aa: CASSHSDEGNTEAFF; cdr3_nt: TGTGCCAGCAGTCATTCTGACGAAGGAAACACTGAAGCTTTCTTT
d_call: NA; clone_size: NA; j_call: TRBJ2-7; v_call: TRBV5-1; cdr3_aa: CASSLSTGPGWSEQYF; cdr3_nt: TGCGCCAGCAGCTTGTCTACCGGGCCTGGGTGGAGCGAGCAGTACTTC
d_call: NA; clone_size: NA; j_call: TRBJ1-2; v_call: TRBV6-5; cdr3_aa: CASSYGPNYGYTF; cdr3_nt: TGTGCCAGCAGTTACGGGCCTAACTATGGCTACACCTTC
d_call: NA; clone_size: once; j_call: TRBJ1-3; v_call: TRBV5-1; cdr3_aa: CASSLDNTSGNTIYF; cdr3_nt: TGCGCCAGCAGCTTGGACAACACCTCTGGAAACACCATATATTTT
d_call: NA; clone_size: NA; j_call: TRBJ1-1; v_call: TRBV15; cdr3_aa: CATSRTDKNTEAFF; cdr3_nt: TGTGCCACCAGCAGGACAGATAAGAACACTGAAGCTTTCTTT
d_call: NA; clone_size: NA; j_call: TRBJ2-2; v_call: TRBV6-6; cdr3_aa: CASSDDGHAELFF; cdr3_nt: TGTGCCAGCAGCGACGACGGCCATGCTGAACTGTTTTTT
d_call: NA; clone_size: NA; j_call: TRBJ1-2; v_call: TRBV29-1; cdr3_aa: CSVQGFYGYTF; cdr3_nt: TGCAGCGTACAGGGTTTCTATGGCTACACCTTC
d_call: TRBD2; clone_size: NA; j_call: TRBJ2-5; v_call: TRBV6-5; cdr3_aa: CASRQTSGWGETQYF; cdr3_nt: TGTGCCAGCAGGCAAACTAGCGGGTGGGGAGAGACCCAGTACTTC
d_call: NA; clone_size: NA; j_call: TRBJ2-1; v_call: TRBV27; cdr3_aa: CASSYDRMSYNEQFF; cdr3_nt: TGTGCCAGCAGCTATGACAGGATGTCCTACAATGAGCAGTTCTTC
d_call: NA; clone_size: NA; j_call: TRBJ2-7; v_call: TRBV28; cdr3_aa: CASSLTTGTEQYF; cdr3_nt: TGTGCCAGCAGTTTAACCACGGGGACGGAGCAGTACTTC
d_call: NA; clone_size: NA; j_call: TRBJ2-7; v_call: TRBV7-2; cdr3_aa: CASSLSGGAYEQYF; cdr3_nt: TGTGCCAGCAGCTTAAGCGGCGGGGCCTACGAGCAGTACTTC
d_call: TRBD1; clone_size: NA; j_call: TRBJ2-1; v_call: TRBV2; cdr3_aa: CASSGTGKASYNEQFF; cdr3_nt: TGTGCCAGCAGTGGGACAGGGAAAGCCTCCTACAATGAGCAGTTCTTC
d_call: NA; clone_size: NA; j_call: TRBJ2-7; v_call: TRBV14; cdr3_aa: CASSQDRISYEQYF; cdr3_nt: TGTGCCAGCAGCCAAGATAGGATTTCCTACGAGCAGTACTTC
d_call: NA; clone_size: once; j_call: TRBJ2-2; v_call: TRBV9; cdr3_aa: CASSVGGRELFF; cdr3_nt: TGTGCCAGCAGCGTAGGTGGTAGAGAGCTGTTTTTT
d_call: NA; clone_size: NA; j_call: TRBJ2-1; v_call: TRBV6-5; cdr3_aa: CASSPGRKVYNEQFF; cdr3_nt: TGTGCCAGCAGCCCGGGACGGAAAGTCTACAATGAGCAGTTCTTC
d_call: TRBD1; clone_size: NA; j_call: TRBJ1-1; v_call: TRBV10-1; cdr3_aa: CASSESAGGLNTEAFF; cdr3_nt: TGCGCCAGCAGTGAGTCGGCAGGGGGCTTGAACACTGAAGCTTTCTTT
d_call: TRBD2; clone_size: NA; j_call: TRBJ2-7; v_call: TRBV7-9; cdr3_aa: CASSFRLAGVYEQYF; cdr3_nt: TGTGCCAGCAGCTTCCGACTAGCGGGGGTTTACGAGCAGTACTTC
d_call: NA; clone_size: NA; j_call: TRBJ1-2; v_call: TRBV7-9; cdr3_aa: CASSGGPNYGYTF; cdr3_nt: TGTGCCAGCAGTGGGGGCCCTAACTATGGCTACACCTTC